Shown below are 15 T cell receptor beta chains from a single sample sequenced in a study of blood T cell repertoires in COVID-19. Sequenced by immunoSEQ multiplex PCR; TCRdb stores in-frame clones only, minus some. Of under 250,000 clones listed, about 85% were seen once; the top ten hold 0.72%. The sample comprised peripheral blood. These receptors all stem from a man between 35 and 55 years old with acute or convalescent COVID-19.

This chain links TRBV29-1 with TRBJ2-5; D is ambiguous. In germline, CDR1 is SQVTM, CDR2 ANQGSEA. This CDR3 contains 12 residues. Trimming removed 8 bases at V and 2 bases at J, with 12 bases between. Here the CDR3 reads CSSRGSQETQYF. CDR3 DNA sequence: TGCAGCTCCCGCGGTTCTCAAGAGACCCAGTACTTC.

The CDR3 region is CASSLVWGLGANVLTF. Here the CDR3 DNA reads TGCGCCAGCAGCCTTGTTTGGGGGCTCGGGGCCAACGTCCTGACTTTC. The rearrangement links TRBV4-1 to TRBJ2-6; a weak D match, TRBD1 (6 bases). CDR3 size: 16 residues. Trimming removed 4 bases at V and 4 bases at J, with 14 bases between. Germline V gene lookup returns CDR1 MGHRA and CDR2 YSYEKL.

The CDR3 protein is CASSSTGLHSPLHF. CDR3 nucleotides: TGTGCCAGCAGCTCGACAGGCCTTCATTCACCCCTCCACTTT. The chain uses TRBV7-9 and TRBJ1-6, with D possibly matching TRBD1 (6 bases). The CDR3 is made up of 14 amino acids. V was cut by 4 bases and J by 8 bases, with 12 bases left in between. Germline V gives CDR1 SEHNR, CDR2 FQNEAQ (reference sequence).

The chain carries TRBV30 and TRBJ1-2; 7 bases agree with TRBD1. This CDR3 is 15 amino acids long. V lost 0 bases, J lost 3 bases, and 7 bases stayed unmatched. The germline gives CDR1 GTSNPN, CDR2 SVGIG (reference sequence). The CDR3 loop reads CAWSVLGRGDYGYTF. The CDR3 DNA reads TGTGCCTGGAGTGTACTGGGCAGGGGGGACTATGGCTACACCTTC.

This rearrangement joins TRBV5-6 to TRBJ1-2; 7 bases line up with TRBD1. Germline V gene sequence: CDR1 SGHDT, CDR2 YYEEEE. The trim removed 0 bases at V and 4 bases at J, leaving 3 bases unmatched. The CDR3 consists of 14 residues. The DNA of the CDR3 is TGTGCCAGCAGCTTGGGACAGGGTACCTATGGCTACACCTTC. This translates into CASSLGQGTYGYTF.

The chain combines TRBV6-5 with TRBJ2-1; 12 nucleotides align to TRBD2. Germline assignment: CDR1 MNHEY and CDR2 SVGAGI. V shed 6 bases, J shed 5 bases, and the junction held 5 bases outside the gene matches. This CDR3 region has 15 residues. The DNA for the CDR3 is TGTGCCAGCAGCCGGACTAGCGGGGTAAACAATGAGCAGTTCTTC. Protein: CASSRTSGVNNEQFF.

The chain links TRBV19 to TRBJ2-5; D possibly corresponds to TRBD1 (6 bases). Germline V CDR1 and CDR2: LNHDA, SQIVND (reference sequence). This CDR3 comprises 13 residues. Trimming stripped 7 bases from V and 5 bases from J, with 14 bases between. The CDR3 DNA reads TGTGCCAGTACCTTCGGGCAGGGGGAGACCCAGTACTTC. Translating gives CASTFGQGETQYF.

The rearrangement joins TRBV6-5 to TRBJ2-1, with TRBD1 as a possible D gene (6 bases). Germline-derived CDR1 and CDR2 are MNHEY and SVGAGI. CDR3 length: 15 residues. V dropped 8 bases and J dropped 2 bases, with 16 bases sitting between them. The CDR3: CASLGQPSTYNEQFF. CDR3 sequence (DNA): TGTGCCAGCTTAGGACAGCCATCTACCTACAATGAGCAGTTCTTC.

This clone was seen a few times. The V gene is TRBV5-1, the J gene TRBJ1-2; D gene unclear. V was shortened by 1 base and J by 5 bases, with 12 bases between the two germline ends. The CDR3 is made up of 14 amino acids. CDR1 SGHRS and CDR2 YFSETQ come from the germline V gene. The CDR3 nucleotides read TGCGCCAGCAGCTTGTCGGAGCCTCAATATGGCTACACCTTC. Amino acids: CASSLSEPQYGYTF. Full variable domain (missing parts from reference TRBV5-1 and TRBJ1-2): KAGVTQTPRYLIKTRGQQVTLSCSPISGHRSVSWYQQTPGQGLQFLFEYFSETQRNKGNFPGRFSGRQFSNSRSEMNVSTLELGDSALYLCASSLSEPQYGYTFGSGTRLTVV.

This chain uses TRBV7-9 with TRBJ2-7, with D perhaps matching TRBD2 (6 bases). Germline values: CDR1 SEHNR, CDR2 FQNEAQ (reference sequence). This CDR3 region has 14 residues. Trimming left V 1 base short and J 0 bases short, with 7 bases between. CDR3 sequence reads: CASSLGGISYEQYF. CDR3 bases: TGTGCCAGCAGCTTAGGCGGGATCTCCTACGAGCAGTACTTC.

This clone was seen just once. The gene calls are TRBV28 and TRBJ2-7; tentatively, D is TRBD2 (6 bases). This CDR3 contains 14 residues. The V and J ends lost 3 bases and 2 bases respectively, with 11 bases between them. CDR1 is MDHEN and CDR2 is SYDVKM in the germline V gene. The CDR3 bases are TGTGCCAGCAGTTTCGTAACGGGGGCCTACGAGCAGTACTTC. Translated: CASSFVTGAYEQYF. Together with reference TRBV28 and TRBJ2-7, the CDR3 gives the full variable domain: DVKVTQSSRYLVKRTGEKVFLECVQDMDHENMFWYRQDPGLGLRLIYFSYDVKMKEKGDIPEGYSVSREKKERFSLILESASTNQTSMYLCASSFVTGAYEQYFGPGTRLTVT.

This clone came up once. The V call is TRBV6-5, the J call TRBJ2-5; tentatively, D is TRBD1 (5 bases). The CDR3 spans 13 residues. The V end lost 6 bases, the J end lost 5 bases, and 13 bases lay between the germline ends. Germline V gene data show CDR1 as MNHEY and CDR2 as SVGAGI. The CDR3 DNA reads TGTGCCAGCAGCCGAGCCAGGGATGAGACCCAGTACTTC. Protein product: CASSRARDETQYF.

There are a few counts of this clone. This chain connects TRBV6-4 to TRBJ2-2, with 9 positions matching TRBD1. The V segment lost 2 bases and the J segment 5 bases; nucleotides outside the gene matches: 9. Germline lookup yields CDR1 MRHNA and CDR2 SNTAGT. The CDR3 has 17 amino acids. The CDR3 is CASSDPGQGSDTGELFF. The CDR3 coding sequence is TGTGCCAGCAGTGACCCGGGACAGGGTTCCGATACCGGGGAGCTGTTTTTT.

Comments on this clone: The same CDR3 arises from other DNA sequences in this sample as well. The chain joins TRBV18 to TRBJ2-6, with TRBD1 as a possible D gene (5 bases). The CDR3 contains 15 residues. Trimming stripped 2 bases from V and 2 bases from J, with 7 bases between. Looked up from germline, CDR1 is KGHSH and CDR2 is LQKENI. The CDR3 DNA reads as TGTGCCAGCTCACCAACAGGCACTGGGGCCAACGTCCTGACTTTC. Its protein product is CASSPTGTGANVLTF.

The gene calls are TRBV6-5 and TRBJ2-7; D is possibly TRBD1 (6 bases). Germline V gene lookup returns CDR1 MNHEY and CDR2 SVGAGI. The CDR3 is 14 amino acids. V was cut by 5 bases and J by 2 bases, with 13 bases left in between. In DNA form, the CDR3 reads TGTGCCAGCAGTCCCAGGGGAATAGCCTACGAGCAGTACTTC. It translates to CASSPRGIAYEQYF.